This is a list of T cell receptor beta chains from one sample in a study of shared clonotypes between healthy human individuals. TCRdb keeps only in-frame clones here, not all; method: immunoSEQ multiplex PCR. The sample yields about 2.1 million clones, 90% to 95% seen once. Sequencing was carried out using naive CD8+ T cells from PBMCs. These receptors were obtained from a man younger than 35 in good health. Some clones in this sample may be carry-over from other donors' samples. Each CDR3 is given with its conserved first and last residue. Each record gives: D gene, clone size, V gene, J gene, CDR3 DNA, CDR3 protein. The D gene is left open where the match is weak. Expanded clones are given a class, and other clones once, few, many or no size at all.

d_gene: -; abundance: -; v_gene: TRBV5-6; j_gene: TRBJ1-1; CDR3nt: TGTGCCAGCAGCTTGGTCGAGACTCCGAACACTGAAGCTTTCTTT; CDR3aa: CASSLVETPNTEAFF
d_gene: -; abundance: -; v_gene: TRBV27; j_gene: TRBJ1-1; CDR3nt: TGTGCCAGCAGTTTTTGGTCCAACACTGAAGCTTTCTTT; CDR3aa: CASSFWSNTEAFF
d_gene: -; abundance: -; v_gene: TRBV15; j_gene: TRBJ2-3; CDR3nt: TGTGCCACCAGCAGAGATCTCCTAACCCCGCCCGATACGCAGTATTTT; CDR3aa: CATSRDLLTPPDTQYF
d_gene: -; abundance: once; v_gene: TRBV7-8; j_gene: TRBJ2-1; CDR3nt: TGTGCCAGCAGCGCCAGTCGAATTCACAGCTCCTACAATGAGCAGTTCTTC; CDR3aa: CASSASRIHSSYNEQFF
d_gene: TRBD1; abundance: -; v_gene: TRBV6-1; j_gene: TRBJ2-7; CDR3nt: TGTGCCAGCAGTGAAGACCAGGGGGAAGGCGAGCAGTACTTC; CDR3aa: CASSEDQGEGEQYF
d_gene: TRBD2; abundance: once; v_gene: TRBV28; j_gene: TRBJ2-3; CDR3nt: TGTGCCAGCAGTCCCGGGACTAGCGGGAGGTCAGATACGCAGTATTTT; CDR3aa: CASSPGTSGRSDTQYF
d_gene: -; abundance: -; v_gene: TRBV7-8; j_gene: TRBJ2-7; CDR3nt: TGTGCCAGCAGCCTCTTGTGGACTGGCTCCTACGAGCAGTACTTC; CDR3aa: CASSLLWTGSYEQYF
d_gene: TRBD1; abundance: -; v_gene: TRBV27; j_gene: TRBJ2-7; CDR3nt: TGTGCCAGCCGGGGACAGAACTACGAGCAGTACTTC; CDR3aa: CASRGQNYEQYF
d_gene: -; abundance: once; v_gene: TRBV5-1; j_gene: TRBJ2-5; CDR3nt: TGCGCCAGCAGCTGGGGAATGCGAGAGACCCAGTACTTC; CDR3aa: CASSWGMRETQYF
d_gene: TRBD1; abundance: -; v_gene: TRBV5-1; j_gene: TRBJ2-7; CDR3nt: TGCGCCAGCAGCTTGGCGTGGGACAGGGAGTACGAGCAGTACTTC; CDR3aa: CASSLAWDREYEQYF
d_gene: -; abundance: -; v_gene: TRBV6-5; j_gene: TRBJ1-1; CDR3nt: TGTGCCAGCAGTTATAAGGGCAGCCCGACGGCTTTCTTT; CDR3aa: CASSYKGSPTAFF
d_gene: TRBD1; abundance: -; v_gene: TRBV13; j_gene: TRBJ1-2; CDR3nt: TGTGCCAGCAGCCCCGGACAGGGGTCCTATGGCTACACCTTC; CDR3aa: CASSPGQGSYGYTF
d_gene: TRBD2; abundance: -; v_gene: TRBV28; j_gene: TRBJ2-1; CDR3nt: TGTGCCAGCAGCTCATGGGGGGCGGGAGGGCCAACGAATGAGCAGTTCTTC; CDR3aa: CASSSWGAGGPTNEQFF
d_gene: TRBD2; abundance: -; v_gene: TRBV9; j_gene: TRBJ2-1; CDR3nt: TGTGCCAGCAGCGTAGCCGGGACTAGCGATGAGCAGTTCTTC; CDR3aa: CASSVAGTSDEQFF
d_gene: -; abundance: -; v_gene: TRBV29-1; j_gene: TRBJ2-3; CDR3nt: TGCAGCGTCCAGATCGCCAGCCCCGGTACGCAGTATTTT; CDR3aa: CSVQIASPGTQYF